This T cell receptor (beta chain) emerged from a study of tumor-infiltrating lymphocytes in localized non-small cell lung cancer. Measured with immunoSEQ multiplex PCR; TCRdb has only the in-frame clones, and not every one. The sample holds about 9,200 clones, about four fifths seen once. As concerns this clone: Its antigen is undetermined.

Overall study results and limits: No T-cell fraction difference was seen between IM1 and IM2 tumors.

Between the trimmed V and J ends, which lost 5 bases and 10 bases, there was a span of 14 bases. Germline V gives CDR1 DFQATT, CDR2 SNEGSKA (reference sequence). CDR3 length equals 11 residues. Sequencing was performed on uninvolved lung tissue not adjacent to the tumor. This chain connects TRBV20-1 to TRBJ1-1, with no clear D. The origin of this receptor is a human donor with non-small cell lung cancer. CDR3 in amino acids: CSAFREHGAFF. CDR3 DNA sequence: TGCAGTGCTTTTAGGGAACATGGAGCTTTCTTT.